These 30 T cell receptor beta chains were all obtained from the same sample, sequenced in a study of blood T cell repertoires in COVID-19. Measured with immunoSEQ multiplex PCR; TCRdb has only the in-frame clones, and not every one. The sample holds some 400,000 clones; approximately 90% are singletons and the top ten take around 1.1%. Material for sequencing was PBMCs or T cells enriched from blood (not recorded which). The receptor set was obtained from a man between 25 and 39 years old who had recovered from COVID-19.

This clone has only one observation. The chain links TRBV13 to TRBJ1-6; D unclear. Germline V gives CDR1 PRHDT, CDR2 FYEKMQ (reference sequence). V was trimmed by 5 bases and J by 0 bases, leaving 11 bases between them. There are 16 residues in the CDR3. The CDR3 spells CASSQSGSSYNSPLHF. CDR3 in DNA: TGTGCCAGCAGCCAATCTGGGAGCTCCTATAATTCACCCCTCCACTTT.

This rearrangement joins TRBV5-5 to TRBJ1-1; D remains unclear. The CDR3 sequence is 15 residues long. Germline CDR1 reads SGHKS; CDR2 reads YYEKEE (reference sequence). V shed 4 bases and J shed 1 base, with 14 bases lying between them. CDR3 coding DNA: TGTGCCAGCAGCCCTTCGACAAGTTCGAACACTGAAGCTTTCTTT. Translation gives CASSPSTSSNTEAFF.

The V call is TRBV28, the J call TRBJ1-2, with a tentative D call TRBD1 (5 bases). V lost 5 bases to trimming and J lost 5 bases, with 12 bases between them. The CDR3 length is 13 residues. CDR1 MDHEN and CDR2 SYDVKM come from the germline V gene. CDR3 protein: CASSAGTGYGYTF. CDR3 coding DNA: TGTGCCAGCAGTGCCGGGACTGGGTATGGCTACACCTTC.

The CDR3 DNA follows: TGTGCCAGCAGCCAGCCTGGGGCCGGGACTCCCTACGAGCAGTACTTC. Its translation: CASSQPGAGTPYEQYF. J is TRBJ2-7 and V is TRBV4-2, with D perhaps matching TRBD2 (6 bases). CDR3 length: 16 residues. Trimming pared 3 bases from V and 2 bases from J, leaving 17 bases between. CDR1 and CDR2 from the germline V gene are LGHNA and YNFKEQ.

This chain links TRBV6-6 with TRBJ2-3; D possibly corresponds to TRBD1 (5 bases). Trimming removed 7 bases at V and 0 bases at J, with 11 bases between. Per the germline V gene, CDR1 is MNHNY and CDR2 is SVGAGI (reference sequence). The CDR3 extends over 14 amino acids. This chain's CDR3 is CASTSDRSTDTQYF. The CDR3 DNA reads as TGTGCCAGCACCTCAGACAGAAGCACAGATACGCAGTATTTT.

The chain joins TRBV29-1 to TRBJ2-7, with TRBD2 matching over 11 bases. The V and J ends lost 1 base and 6 bases, in that order; junction bases with no gene match: 5. Germline V gene sequence: CDR1 SQVTM, CDR2 ANQGSEA. CDR3 length: 14 amino acids. The DNA of the CDR3 is TGCAGCGTTGAAGGGGCGACTAGCGGGACCGAGCAGTACTTC. Translation gives CSVEGATSGTEQYF.

The chain combines TRBV19 with TRBJ1-1; 9 bases match TRBD1. Per germline, CDR1 LNHDA and CDR2 SQIVND (reference sequence). The CDR3 runs 15 residues. The V segment lost 5 bases and the J segment 2 bases; nucleotides outside the gene matches: 6. The CDR3 sequence: CASSRGTGPNTEAFF. The CDR3 DNA sequence: TGTGCCAGTAGTCGAGGGACAGGGCCCAACACTGAAGCTTTCTTT.

This rearrangement joins TRBV15 to TRBJ2-7; TRBD2 matches 7 bases. Germline V gene lookup returns CDR1 LNHNV and CDR2 YYDKDF (reference sequence). The CDR3 extends over 16 amino acids. J was trimmed by 3 bases and V by 0 bases; bases with no gene match: 8. DNA for the CDR3: TGTGCCACCAGCAGAGATCGGGACTACGTCGACTACGAGCAGTACTTC. Residues: CATSRDRDYVDYEQYF. Full variable domain (outside the CDR3, taken from reference TRBV15 and TRBJ2-7): DAMVIQNPRYQVTQFGKPVTLSCSQTLNHNVMYWYQQKSSQAPKLLFHYYDKDFNNEADTPDNFQSRRPNTSFCFLDIRSPGLGDTAMYLCATSRDRDYVDYEQYFGPGTRLTVT.

The chain carries TRBV28 and TRBJ2-5; TRBD1 aligns across 10 bases. The CDR3 sequence is 15 residues long. Germline V CDR1 and CDR2: MDHEN, SYDVKM. The V and J ends lost 2 bases and 4 bases, in that order; junction bases with no gene match: 4. The CDR3 bases are TGTGCCAGCAGTTTAGGACAGGGGGGTCGAGAGACCCAGTACTTC. Amino acids: CASSLGQGGRETQYF.

The chain uses TRBV7-8 and TRBJ1-5, with 9 bases aligning to TRBD1. V shed 6 bases, J shed 7 bases, and the junction held 4 bases outside the gene matches. There are 13 residues in the CDR3. Germline V CDR1 and CDR2: SGHVS, FQNEAQ. CDR3 region: CASRGQGGQPQHF. The DNA for the CDR3 is TGTGCCAGCAGGGGACAGGGCGGCCAGCCCCAGCATTTT.

CDR3 DNA sequence: TGTGCTAGTGGTTTGAGGGGGAATCAGCCCCAGCATTTT. Translating it yields CASGLRGNQPQHF. This chain uses TRBV12-5 with TRBJ1-5; tentative D call: TRBD1 (6 bases). Between the trimmed V and J ends, which lost 2 bases and 4 bases, there was a span of 6 bases. The CDR3 is made up of 13 amino acids. The germline V gene has CDR1 LGHNT and CDR2 FRNRAP.

CDR3: CATSRYPTGEYNEQFF. CDR3 in DNA: TGTGCCACCAGCAGATACCCGACAGGGGAGTACAATGAGCAGTTCTTC. This chain uses TRBV15 with TRBJ2-1, with 8 positions matching TRBD1. Trimming at V came to 2 bases and at J to 4 bases, leaving 7 bases not matched to a gene. This CDR3 is built from 16 residues. Per the germline V gene, CDR1 is LNHNV and CDR2 is YYDKDF (reference sequence).

The gene calls are TRBV7-2 and TRBJ1-5; possible D gene TRBD1, 5 bases. The CDR3 is 13 amino acids. The germline V gene has CDR1 SGHTA and CDR2 FQGNSA. The V end lost 5 bases, the J end lost 3 bases, and 8 bases lay between the germline ends. DNA of the CDR3: TGTGCCAGCAGCCTAGGGGCCAATCAGCCCCAGCATTTT. Amino acid sequence: CASSLGANQPQHF.

This clone has just one count. The chain recombines TRBV24-1 with TRBJ2-5; D possibly corresponds to TRBD2 (7 bases). The CDR3 totals 14 residues. The V end was cut by 7 bases, the J end by 5 bases, with 16 bases between. Germline assignment: CDR1 KGHDR and CDR2 SFDVKD. CDR3 sequence (DNA): TGTGCCACCAGCCAAGGGGGGGCAGGCGAGACCCAGTACTTC. Encoded protein: CATSQGGAGETQYF.

The chain uses TRBV29-1 and TRBJ2-3, with TRBD2 as a possible D gene (6 bases). Trimming cost V 4 bases and J 2 bases, with 10 bases left between them. Germline V CDR1 and CDR2: SQVTM, ANQGSEA. This CDR3 has 13 residues. CDR3 coding DNA: TGCAGCGTTGGAGGCGGGACCACAGATACGCAGTATTTT. Translating gives CSVGGGTTDTQYF.

V gene TRBV27 combines with J gene TRBJ1-5, with TRBD1 as a possible D gene (5 bases). Germline loops: CDR1 MNHEY, CDR2 SMNVEV (reference sequence). This CDR3 has 15 residues. The V end was cut by 5 bases, the J end by 0 bases, with 11 bases between. CDR3: CASSLRENSNQPQHF. CDR3 DNA sequence: TGTGCCAGCAGTCTCAGGGAAAATAGCAATCAGCCCCAGCATTTT.

The chain is built from TRBV5-1 and TRBJ2-7, with 9 bases lining up with TRBD1. Trimming at V came to 0 bases and at J to 4 bases, leaving 8 bases not matched to a gene. This CDR3 is built from 16 residues. The V gene's germline CDR1 is SGHRS and CDR2 YFSETQ. CDR3 sequence: CASSLVPGQGSYEQYF. DNA of the CDR3: TGCGCCAGCAGCTTGGTTCCGGGACAGGGCAGTTACGAGCAGTACTTC.

This rearrangement joins TRBV16 to TRBJ1-3; TRBD1 matches at 7 bases. This CDR3 comprises 15 residues. The V gene's germline CDR1 is KGHSY and CDR2 FQNENV. V dropped 2 bases and J dropped 1; count of bases not matched to a gene: 2. CDR3 sequence (DNA): TGTGCCAGCAGCCAACGGGGACAGTCTGGAAACACCATATATTTT. Translated, it gives CASSQRGQSGNTIYF.

The chain links TRBV11-2 to TRBJ1-2; 7 nucleotides align to TRBD1. The trim removed 4 bases at V and 1 base at J, leaving 6 bases unmatched. CDR3 length equals 15 residues. The germline gives CDR1 SGHAT, CDR2 FQNNGV. The CDR3 DNA is TGTGCCAGCAGCTCCTCCCGACAGGGTAACTATGGCTACACCTTC. It translates to CASSSSRQGNYGYTF.

This chain uses TRBV28 with TRBJ2-7; the match to TRBD2 covers 12 bases. The ends lost 4 bases at V and 3 bases at J; junction bases unmatched: 1. Per germline, CDR1 MDHEN and CDR2 SYDVKM. The CDR3 extends over 14 amino acids. CDR3 DNA sequence: TGTGCCAGCAGTTCGACTAGCGGGAGCTACGAGCAGTACTTC. Translating gives CASSSTSGSYEQYF.

This chain uses TRBV3-1 (or the pseudogene TRBV3-2) with TRBJ2-7; possible D gene TRBD1, 5 bases. There are 15 residues in the CDR3. The V gene's germline CDR1 is LGHDT and CDR2 YNNKEL (reference sequence). The V end lost 3 bases, the J end lost 5 bases, and 17 bases lay between the germline ends. The CDR3 sequence: CASSQSQGLFHEQYF. The CDR3 region has the DNA TGTGCCAGCAGCCAGTCTCAGGGCCTTTTCCACGAGCAGTACTTC.

The chain combines TRBV11-2 with TRBJ1-2, with TRBD1 matching 7 bases. Germline V gene data show CDR1 as SGHAT and CDR2 as FQNNGV. V lost 3 bases to trimming and J lost 6 bases; unmatched junction nucleotides: 10. CDR3 length: 15 residues. The CDR3 DNA reads as TGTGCCAGCAGCTTCGAGACAGGGAGCGTGGATGGCTACACCTTC. Translating it yields CASSFETGSVDGYTF.

The gene calls are TRBV30 and TRBJ1-5; D not certain. This CDR3 spans 15 amino acids. Germline lookup yields CDR1 GTSNPN and CDR2 SVGIG (reference sequence). The V end was cut by 0 bases, the J end by 1 base, with 10 bases between. The CDR3 region is CAWSVVHGSNQPQHF. In nucleotides, the CDR3 is TGTGCCTGGAGTGTAGTGCACGGGAGCAATCAGCCCCAGCATTTT.

The chain recombines TRBV16 with TRBJ1-1, with D possibly matching TRBD1 (5 bases). The germline V gene encodes CDR1 KGHSY and CDR2 FQNENV. This CDR3 is 15 amino acids long. V dropped 0 bases and J dropped 6 bases, with 14 bases sitting between them. CDR3 sequence (DNA): TGTGCCAGCAGCCAATCCACAGTGGGGGGTTCTGAAGCTTTCTTT. Its translation is CASSQSTVGGSEAFF.

V and J are TRBV9 and TRBJ1-1, with 9 positions matching TRBD1. The trim removed 0 bases at V and 2 bases at J, leaving 5 bases unmatched. CDR1 is SGDLS and CDR2 is YYNGEE in the germline V gene. This CDR3 spans 16 amino acids. CDR3 in amino acids: CASSVVGDRDNTEAFF. The CDR3 DNA follows: TGTGCCAGCAGCGTAGTAGGGGACAGGGACAACACTGAAGCTTTCTTT.

The V and J genes are TRBV7-8 and TRBJ2-2, with unresolved D. CDR1 is SGHVS, CDR2 FQNEAQ, per germline. The CDR3 is 13 residues long. V lost 2 bases to trimming and J lost 5 bases, with 6 bases between them. CDR3 in DNA: TGTGCCAGCAGCTTATACGGGACCGGGGAGCTGTTTTTT. This encodes CASSLYGTGELFF.

This clone was seen only once. The chain carries TRBV5-1 and TRBJ1-4, with D unresolved. The length of the CDR3 is 15 residues. V dropped 2 bases and J dropped 8 bases, with 16 bases sitting between them. From germline, CDR1 is SGHRS and CDR2 YFSETQ. Written as DNA, the CDR3 is TGCGCCAGCAGCTTCGGCGGTCCGGGTGAGGAAAAACTGTTTTTT. Protein: CASSFGGPGEEKLFF.

This clone was detected a few times. The gene calls are TRBV9 and TRBJ2-2, with TRBD2 matching 8 bases. Germline V CDR1 and CDR2: SGDLS, YYNGEE. The CDR3 covers 16 residues. J lost 6 bases, V lost 2 bases, and 9 bases had no gene match. The DNA of the CDR3 is TGTGCCAGCAGCGTTTCGACTAGCGACATACCCGGGGAGCTGTTTTTT. Translation: CASSVSTSDIPGELFF.

The CDR3 nucleotides are TGTGCCAGCAGCCAAGGGAGGACAGGCAAATACAATGAGCAGTTCTTC. It encodes CASSQGRTGKYNEQFF. This chain connects TRBV3-1 (or the pseudogene TRBV3-2) to TRBJ2-1, with 7 bases matching TRBD1. Germline V gives CDR1 LGHDT, CDR2 YNNKEL (reference sequence). V gave up 1 base and J gave up 4 bases; unmatched junction bases: 7. The CDR3 sequence is 16 residues long.

This sequence joins TRBV30 and TRBJ2-1; 11 bases match TRBD2. Germline V gives CDR1 GTSNPN, CDR2 SVGIG (reference sequence). CDR3 size: 13 residues. The ends lost 5 bases at V and 7 bases at J; junction bases unmatched: 4. This CDR3 is CAWLAGGSNEQFF. For the CDR3, the DNA is TGTGCCTGGCTAGCGGGAGGAAGTAATGAGCAGTTCTTC.